This T cell receptor (beta chain) was captured in a study of blood T cell repertoires in COVID-19. The assay was immunoSEQ multiplex PCR, and TCRdb's table has in-frame clones only and misses some. This sample has over 250,000 clones, with 65% to 85% found just once. V gave up 4 bases and J gave up 6 bases; unmatched junction bases: 6. Germline CDR1 and CDR2: SGHNT and YYREEE (reference sequence). This CDR3 is built from 14 residues. The material sequenced was peripheral blood. The chain employs TRBV5-4 and TRBJ2-3, with TRBD1 identical over 9 bases. This receptor was identified in a human donor with COVID-19, enrolled during active disease. The donor label of this sample is uncertain. This CDR3 reads CASSHDRGRDTQYF. CDR3 coding DNA: TGTGCCAGCAGCCATGACAGGGGGAGGGATACGCAGTATTTT. The entire variable domain, with the rest obtained from reference TRBV5-4 and TRBJ2-3, is as follows: ETGVTQSPTHLIKTRGQQVTLRCSSQSGHNTVSWYQQALGQGPQFIFQYYREEENGRGNFPPRFSGLQFPNYSSELNVNALELDDSALYLCASSHDRGRDTQYFGPGTRLTVL.